This is a list of T cell receptor beta chains from one sample in a study of monozygotic twins with cystic fibrosis. Assay: immunoSEQ multiplex PCR; the TCRdb copy retains only in-frame clones and omits some. The repertoire consists of tens of thousands of clones, with about 90% occurring once and the leading ten covering under 0.25%. Sequencing was done on a sample of blood. All receptors come from a boy between 2 and 10 years old with cystic fibrosis. CDR3s include the opening cysteine and the closing phenylalanine or tryptophan. D genes are given only for firm matches. Clone size is not always given. Where it is, it says once, few, many or a class for expanded clones.

D gene	clone size	V gene	J gene	CDR3 DNA	CDR3 protein
-	-	TRBV6-1	TRBJ1-2	TGTGCCAGCAGTGATTTTTGGGGGGGAAGCTATGGCTACACCTTC	CASSDFWGGSYGYTF
TRBD2	-	TRBV5-1	TRBJ2-3	TGCGCCAGCAGCGAACTAGCGGGGGTTTCCACAGATACGCAGTATTTT	CASSELAGVSTDTQYF
-	-	TRBV4-2	TRBJ2-2	TGTGCCAGCAGCCAAGACCCCTGGGGGGACACCGGGGAGCTGTTTTTT	CASSQDPWGDTGELFF
-	-	TRBV6-1	TRBJ1-1	TGTGCCAGCGACGGCCTCATCGGGATGAACACTGAAGCTTTCTTT	CASDGLIGMNTEAFF
TRBD2	-	TRBV11-2	TRBJ2-3	TGTGCCAGCAGCTTAGGGACTAGCGGGGGTATGGATACGCAGTATTTT	CASSLGTSGGMDTQYF
-	-	TRBV19	TRBJ2-3	TGTGCCAGCCACATGGTCGGCGTCGGCACAGATACGCAGTATTTT	CASHMVGVGTDTQYF
-	once	TRBV5-6	TRBJ1-6	TGTGCCAGCAGCTTCCGAGGACTCCGCAGGGTCCACTTT	CASSFRGLRRVHF
-	-	TRBV19	TRBJ1-5	TGTGCCAGTAGCATCGCCTTTGGTGGCAATCAGCCCCAGCATTTT	CASSIAFGGNQPQHF
-	-	TRBV5-1	TRBJ2-5	TGCGCCAGCACTACCCGCTCGGGGAAGGAGACCCAGTACTTC	CASTTRSGKETQYF
-	-	TRBV6-5	TRBJ2-2	TGTGCCAGCAGTTACCCGGGACACTCGAACACCGGGGAGCTGTTTTTT	CASSYPGHSNTGELFF
TRBD1	-	TRBV15	TRBJ1-3	TGTGCCACCAGCAGAGGCGGACAGGCCTCTGGAAACACCATATATTTT	CATSRGGQASGNTIYF
-	once	TRBV7-8	TRBJ1-2	TGTGCCAGCAGCCCTAGGGAGAAGGATTATGGCTACACCTTC	CASSPREKDYGYTF
-	-	TRBV19	TRBJ1-5	TGTGCAGCTACGGATATATTCGGCAATCAGCCCCAGCATTTT	CAATDIFGNQPQHF
TRBD1	-	TRBV10-3	TRBJ1-2	TGTGCCATCAGTCAGGGGGATGACTATGGCTACACCTTC	CAISQGDDYGYTF
-	-	TRBV14	TRBJ2-3	TGTGCCAGCAGTCGTTTGCCGGGGTTTTCTAGCACAGATACGCAGTATTTT	CASSRLPGFSSTDTQYF
TRBD1	-	TRBV6-5	TRBJ1-5	TGTGCCAGCAGCCTTACCGGGACAGGGAGTAAGCCCCAGCATTTT	CASSLTGTGSKPQHF